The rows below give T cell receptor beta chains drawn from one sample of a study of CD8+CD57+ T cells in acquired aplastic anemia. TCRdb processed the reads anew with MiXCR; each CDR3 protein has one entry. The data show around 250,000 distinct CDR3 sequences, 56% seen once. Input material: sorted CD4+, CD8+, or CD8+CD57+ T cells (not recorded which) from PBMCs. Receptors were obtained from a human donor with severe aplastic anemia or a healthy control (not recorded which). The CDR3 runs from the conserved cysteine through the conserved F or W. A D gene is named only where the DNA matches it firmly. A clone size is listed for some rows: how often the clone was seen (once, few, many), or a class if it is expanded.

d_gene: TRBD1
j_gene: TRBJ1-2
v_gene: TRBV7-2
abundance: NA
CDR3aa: CASSGQGSGYTF
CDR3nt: TGTGCCAGCAGCGGACAGGGGAGCGGCTACACCTTC

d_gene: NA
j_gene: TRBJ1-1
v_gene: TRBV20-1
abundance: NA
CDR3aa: CSARGVDRGDTEAFF
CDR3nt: TGCAGTGCTAGAGGGGTTGATAGGGGGGACACTGAAGCTTTCTTT

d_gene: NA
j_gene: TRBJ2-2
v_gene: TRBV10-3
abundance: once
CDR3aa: CAISDRQVGELFF
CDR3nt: TGTGCCATCAGTGACAGACAGGTCGGGGAGCTGTTTTTT

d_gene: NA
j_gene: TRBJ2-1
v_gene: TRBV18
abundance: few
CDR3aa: CASSPWVLTGGDEQFF
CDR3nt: TGTGCCAGCTCACCATGGGTGCTGACAGGCGGGGATGAGCAGTTCTTC

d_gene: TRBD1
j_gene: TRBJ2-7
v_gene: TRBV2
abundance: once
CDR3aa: CASTQTGTSSYEQYF
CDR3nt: TGTGCCAGCACTCAGACAGGGACCAGCTCCTACGAGCAGTACTTC

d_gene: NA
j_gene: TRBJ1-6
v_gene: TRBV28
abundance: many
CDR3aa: CASSLSPSPLHF
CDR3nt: TGTGCCAGCAGTTTATCTCCGTCACCCCTCCACTTT

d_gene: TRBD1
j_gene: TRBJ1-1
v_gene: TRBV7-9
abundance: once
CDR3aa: CASSLKDRVFDTEAFF
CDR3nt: TGTGCTAGCAGCTTGAAGGACAGGGTTTTTGACACTGAAGCTTTCTTT

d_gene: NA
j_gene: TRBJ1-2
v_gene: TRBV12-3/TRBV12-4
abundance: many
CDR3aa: CASSLNSQTNGYTF
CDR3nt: TGTGCCAGCAGTTTAAACTCTCAGACCAATGGCTACACCTTC

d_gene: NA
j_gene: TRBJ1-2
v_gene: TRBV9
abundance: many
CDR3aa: CASSAQQNYGYTF
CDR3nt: TGTGCCAGCAGCGCCCAGCAGAACTATGGCTACACCTTC

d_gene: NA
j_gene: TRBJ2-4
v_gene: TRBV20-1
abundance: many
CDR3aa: CSARSPGGLAKNIQYF
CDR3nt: TGCAGTGCTAGGTCCCCCGGCGGTTTAGCCAAAAACATTCAGTACTTC

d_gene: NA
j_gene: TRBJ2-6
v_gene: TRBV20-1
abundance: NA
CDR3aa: CSASRAGGVTEAF
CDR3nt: TGCAGTGCTTCGCGGGCAGGTGGGGTCACTGAAGCTTTC

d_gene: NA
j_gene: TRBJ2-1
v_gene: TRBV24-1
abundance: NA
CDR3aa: CATSGRASSYNEQFF
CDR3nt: TGTGCCACCAGTGGGCGGGCTAGCTCCTACAATGAGCAGTTCTTC

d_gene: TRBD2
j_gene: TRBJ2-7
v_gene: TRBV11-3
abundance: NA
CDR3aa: CASSLWTSGSPTIYEQYF
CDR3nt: TGTGCCAGCAGCCTATGGACTAGCGGGAGCCCTACGATCTACGAGCAGTACTTC

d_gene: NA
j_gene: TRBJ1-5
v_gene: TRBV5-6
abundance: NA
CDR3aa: CASSLAGRVNQPQHF
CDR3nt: TGTGCCAGCAGCTTGGCAGGGAGAGTGAATCAGCCCCAGCATTTT

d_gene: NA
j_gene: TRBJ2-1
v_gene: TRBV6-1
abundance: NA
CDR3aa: CAISESSGASYNEQFF
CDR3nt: TGTGCCATCAGTGAGTCATCGGGGGCATCCTACAATGAGCAGTTCTTC

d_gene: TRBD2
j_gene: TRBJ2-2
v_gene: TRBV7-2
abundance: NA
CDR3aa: CASTNSGGVEYGELFF
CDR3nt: TGTGCCAGCACTAACAGCGGGGGGGTCGAGTACGGGGAGCTGTTTTTT

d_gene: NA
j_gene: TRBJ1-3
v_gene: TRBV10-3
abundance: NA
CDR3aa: CAISDTGTGNTIYF
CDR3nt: TGTGCCATCAGTGATACGGGAACTGGAAACACCATATATTTT

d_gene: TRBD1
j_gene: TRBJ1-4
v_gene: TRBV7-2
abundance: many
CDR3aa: CASSRGQANEKLFF
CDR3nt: TGTGCCAGCAGCCGAGGACAGGCTAATGAAAAACTGTTTTTT

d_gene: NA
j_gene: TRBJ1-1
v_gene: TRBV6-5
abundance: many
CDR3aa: CASSSWTAPNTEAFF
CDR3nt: TGTGCCAGCAGTTCTTGGACAGCCCCGAACACTGAAGCTTTCTTT

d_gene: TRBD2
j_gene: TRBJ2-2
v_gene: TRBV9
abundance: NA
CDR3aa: CASSDLPGLASGELFF
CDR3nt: TGTGCCAGCAGTGACCTACCGGGACTAGCGTCCGGGGAGCTGTTTTTT

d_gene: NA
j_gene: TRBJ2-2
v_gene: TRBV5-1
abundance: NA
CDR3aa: CASSARNTGELFF
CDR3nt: TGCGCCAGCAGCGCACGAAACACCGGGGAGCTGTTTTTT

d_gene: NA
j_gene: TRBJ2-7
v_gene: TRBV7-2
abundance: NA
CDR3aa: CASSLASFGTRTYEQYF
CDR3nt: TGTGCCAGCAGCTTAGCTTCCTTCGGGACAAGGACGTACGAGCAGTACTTC

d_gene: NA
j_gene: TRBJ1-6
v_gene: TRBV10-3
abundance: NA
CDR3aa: CAISPDGGGSPLHF
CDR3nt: TGTGCCATCAGCCCGGACGGTGGCGGGTCACCCCTCCACTTT

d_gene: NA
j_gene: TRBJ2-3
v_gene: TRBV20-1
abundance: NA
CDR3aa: CSASIAGTDTQYF
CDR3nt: TGCAGTGCTAGCATAGCGGGCACAGATACGCAGTATTTT

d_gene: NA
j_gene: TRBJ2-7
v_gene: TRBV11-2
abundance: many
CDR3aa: CASSSRNLQEQYF
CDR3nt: TGTGCCAGCAGCTCCCGCAACCTTCAGGAGCAGTACTTC

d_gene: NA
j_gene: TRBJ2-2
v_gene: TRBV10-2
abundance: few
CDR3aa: CASRSEYTGELFF
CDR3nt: TGCGCCAGCAGGTCAGAGTACACCGGGGAGCTGTTTTTT

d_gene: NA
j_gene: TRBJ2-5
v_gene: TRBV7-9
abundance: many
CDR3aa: CASLEGGYQETQYF
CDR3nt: TGTGCCAGCCTTGAGGGGGGGTACCAAGAGACCCAGTACTTC

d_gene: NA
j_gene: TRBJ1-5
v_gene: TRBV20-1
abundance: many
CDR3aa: CSTSGDSNQPQHF
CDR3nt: NA

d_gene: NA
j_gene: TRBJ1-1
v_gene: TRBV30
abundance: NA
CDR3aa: CAWSHSRQILNTEAFF
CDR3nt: TGTGCCTGGAGTCACTCTCGACAGATATTGAACACTGAAGCTTTCTTT

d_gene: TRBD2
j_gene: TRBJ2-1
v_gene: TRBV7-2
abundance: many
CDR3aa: CASSVGLAKNNEQFF
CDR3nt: TGTGCCAGCAGCGTGGGACTAGCGAAGAACAATGAGCAGTTCTTC

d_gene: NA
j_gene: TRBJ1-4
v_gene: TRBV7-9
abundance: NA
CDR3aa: CASSLEDENEKLFF
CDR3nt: TGTGCCAGCAGCTTAGAGGATGAAAATGAAAAACTGTTTTTT

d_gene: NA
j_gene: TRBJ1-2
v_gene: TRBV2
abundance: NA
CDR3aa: CATGRGNSYGYAF
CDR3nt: TGTGCCACCGGGAGGGGGAATAGCTATGGCTACGCCTTC

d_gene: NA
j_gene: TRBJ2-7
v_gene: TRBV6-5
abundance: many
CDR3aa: CASSYFKGRLTYEQYF
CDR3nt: TGTGCCAGCAGTTACTTTAAAGGACGGCTGACCTACGAGCAGTACTTC

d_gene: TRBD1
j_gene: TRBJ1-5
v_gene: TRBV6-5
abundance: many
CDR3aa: CASRPGTDNQPQHF
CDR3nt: TGTGCCAGCAGACCCGGGACAGACAATCAGCCCCAGCATTTT

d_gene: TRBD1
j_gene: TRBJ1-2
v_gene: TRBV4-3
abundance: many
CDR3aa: CASSQDFDRGGYTF
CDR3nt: TGCGCCAGCAGCCAAGATTTTGACAGGGGTGGCTACACCTTC

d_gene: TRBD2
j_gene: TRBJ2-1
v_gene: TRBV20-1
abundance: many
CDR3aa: CSAGTSGREQFF
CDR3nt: TGCAGTGCAGGGACTAGCGGAAGAGAGCAGTTCTTC

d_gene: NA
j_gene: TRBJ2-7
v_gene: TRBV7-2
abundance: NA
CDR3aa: CASSSTDSPYEQYF
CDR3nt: TGCGCCAGCAGCAGCACAGACTCCCCGTACGAGCAGTACTTC

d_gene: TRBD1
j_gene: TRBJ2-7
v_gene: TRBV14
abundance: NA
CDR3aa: CASRRDSNYEQYF
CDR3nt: TGTGCCAGCCGACGGGACAGCAACTACGAGCAGTACTTC

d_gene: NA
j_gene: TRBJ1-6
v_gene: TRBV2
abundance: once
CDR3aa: CASRDHHSPLHF
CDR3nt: TGTGCCAGCCGCGATCACCATTCACCCCTCCACTTT

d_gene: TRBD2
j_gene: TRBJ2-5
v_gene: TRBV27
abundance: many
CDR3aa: CASSLSRLAELRGETQYF
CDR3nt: TGTGCCAGCAGTTTGAGCCGACTAGCGGAACTCAGGGGAGAGACCCAGTACTTC

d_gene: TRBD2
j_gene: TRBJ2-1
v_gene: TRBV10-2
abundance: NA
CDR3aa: CASTSQTSGGGNEQFF
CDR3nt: TGCGCCAGCACTTCGCAGACTAGCGGAGGGGGCAATGAGCAGTTCTTC

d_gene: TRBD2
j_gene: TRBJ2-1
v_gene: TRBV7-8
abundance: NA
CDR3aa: CASSLATSGGEGEQFF
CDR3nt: TGTGCCAGCAGCTTAGCGACTAGCGGGGGGGAGGGGGAGCAGTTCTTC

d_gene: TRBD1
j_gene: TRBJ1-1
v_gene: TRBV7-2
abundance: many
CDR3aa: CASSFTGTGLNTEAFF
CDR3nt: TGTGCCAGCAGCTTCACCGGGACAGGCCTGAACACTGAAGCTTTCTTT

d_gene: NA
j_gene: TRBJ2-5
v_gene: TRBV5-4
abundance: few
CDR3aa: CASSLTKGGETQYF
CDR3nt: TGTGCCAGCAGCTTGACCAAAGGGGGAGAGACCCAGTACTTC

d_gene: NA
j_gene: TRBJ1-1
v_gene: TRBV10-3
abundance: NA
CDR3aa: CAISGTVMNTEAFF
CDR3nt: TGTGCCATCAGTGGGACAGTCATGAACACTGAAGCTTTCTTT

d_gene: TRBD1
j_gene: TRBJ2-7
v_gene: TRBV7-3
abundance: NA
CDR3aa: CASNPGQGGEQYF
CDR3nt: TGTGCCAGCAACCCGGGACAGGGTGGCGAGCAGTACTTC

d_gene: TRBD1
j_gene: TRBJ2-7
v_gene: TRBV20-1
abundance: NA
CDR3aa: CSATQGAAEQYF
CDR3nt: TGCAGTGCCACCCAGGGGGCTGCCGAGCAGTACTTC

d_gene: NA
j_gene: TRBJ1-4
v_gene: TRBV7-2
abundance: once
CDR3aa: CASSTQGGELFF
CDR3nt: TGTGCCAGCAGCACACAGGGAGGGGAACTGTTTTTT

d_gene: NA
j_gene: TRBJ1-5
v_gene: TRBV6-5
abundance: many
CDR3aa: CASGGREGNQPQHF
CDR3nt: TGTGCCAGCGGAGGGAGAGAGGGCAATCAGCCCCAGCATTTT

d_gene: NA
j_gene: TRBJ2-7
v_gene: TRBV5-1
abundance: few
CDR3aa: CASNLGDYEQYF
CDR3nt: TGCGCCAGCAACTTGGGGGACTACGAGCAGTACTTC

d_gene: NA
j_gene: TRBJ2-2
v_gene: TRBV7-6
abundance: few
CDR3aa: CASSLAGRELFF
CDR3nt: TGTGCCAGCAGCTTAGCGGGGCGGGAGCTGTTTTTT

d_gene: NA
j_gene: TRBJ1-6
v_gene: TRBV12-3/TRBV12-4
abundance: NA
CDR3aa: CASSTDASSPLHF
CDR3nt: TGTGCCAGCAGTACAGATGCGAGTTCACCCCTCCACTTT

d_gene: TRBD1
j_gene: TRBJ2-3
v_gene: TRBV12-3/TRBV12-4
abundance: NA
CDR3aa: CASRLGQTSTDTQYF
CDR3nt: TGTGCCAGCAGATTGGGACAGACTAGCACAGATACGCAGTATTTT

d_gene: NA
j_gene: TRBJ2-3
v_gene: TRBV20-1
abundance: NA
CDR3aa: CSAGLHTDTQYF
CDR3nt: TGCAGTGCTGGACTGCACACAGATACGCAGTATTTT

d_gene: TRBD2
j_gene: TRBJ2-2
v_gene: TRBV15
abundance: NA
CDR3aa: CATSRDSWGTSGSVGELFF
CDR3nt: TGTGCCACCAGCAGAGATTCGTGGGGGACTAGCGGGAGTGTCGGGGAGCTGTTTTTT

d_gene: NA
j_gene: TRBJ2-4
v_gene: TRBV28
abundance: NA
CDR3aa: CASSPSGWSYIQYF
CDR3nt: TGTGCCAGCAGTCCCTCAGGGTGGTCGTACATTCAGTACTTC

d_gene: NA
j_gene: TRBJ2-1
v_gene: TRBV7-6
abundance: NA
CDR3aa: CASSLAQAGAGNEQFF
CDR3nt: TGTGCCAGCAGCTTAGCCCAAGCTGGCGCGGGTAATGAGCAGTTCTTC

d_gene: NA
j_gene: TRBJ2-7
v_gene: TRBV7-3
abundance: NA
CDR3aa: CASSYPGQAYEQYF
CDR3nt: TGTGCCAGCAGTTACCCCGGACAAGCCTACGAGCAGTACTTC

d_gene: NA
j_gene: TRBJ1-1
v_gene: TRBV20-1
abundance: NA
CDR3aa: CSAKKPGPPRAEAFF
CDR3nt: TGCAGTGCTAAAAAGCCGGGACCACCGAGGGCTGAAGCTTTCTTT